Listed below are T cell receptor beta chains from one sample, sequenced in a study of blood T cell repertoires in COVID-19. Profiling relied on immunoSEQ multiplex PCR, and the TCRdb table lists in-frame clones only, not all of them. The repertoire consists of fewer than 30,000 clones, with 75% to 90% occurring once and the leading ten covering 9.5% to 13%. Material for sequencing was peripheral blood. Receptors originate from a man aged 60 to 75 with acute or convalescent COVID-19. Both conserved end residues are part of each CDR3. D genes are given only for firm matches. Some rows mark clone size as missing; the rest say once, few, many or name a class of expanded clone.

J gene: TRBJ1-2
V gene: TRBV11-2
clone size: -
D gene: -
CDR3 protein: CASSLDSTSGGGYTF
CDR3 DNA: TGTGCCAGCAGCTTAGATTCTACGTCGGGGGGCGGCTACACCTTC

J gene: TRBJ1-5
V gene: TRBV10-2
clone size: -
D gene: TRBD1
CDR3 protein: CASSQTGGNQPQHF
CDR3 DNA: TGCGCCAGCAGTCAGACAGGGGGCAATCAGCCCCAGCATTTT

J gene: TRBJ1-1
V gene: TRBV5-1
clone size: once
D gene: -
CDR3 protein: CASSLNQGQNTEAFF
CDR3 DNA: TGCGCCAGCAGCTTGAACCAGGGACAGAACACTGAAGCTTTCTTT

J gene: TRBJ1-1
V gene: TRBV6-5
clone size: -
D gene: TRBD1
CDR3 protein: CASSYWDRGPLRAFF
CDR3 DNA: TGTGCCAGCAGTTACTGGGACAGGGGCCCACTCAGGGCTTTCTTT

J gene: TRBJ1-3
V gene: TRBV18
clone size: -
D gene: -
CDR3 protein: CASSQNPLPGNTIYF
CDR3 DNA: TGTGCCAGCTCACAAAATCCCCTCCCGGGAAACACCATATATTTT

J gene: TRBJ2-7
V gene: TRBV27
clone size: -
D gene: -
CDR3 protein: CASGSNTGLGYNEQYF
CDR3 DNA: TGTGCCAGCGGGTCTAATACAGGGCTGGGCTACAACGAGCAGTACTTC

J gene: TRBJ1-1
V gene: TRBV9
clone size: -
D gene: -
CDR3 protein: CASSPQGAITEAFF
CDR3 DNA: TGTGCCAGCAGTCCCCAAGGGGCGATCACTGAAGCTTTCTTT

J gene: TRBJ2-7
V gene: TRBV18
clone size: -
D gene: TRBD2
CDR3 protein: CASSQGGASGRYEQYF
CDR3 DNA: TGTGCCAGCTCACAGGGGGGGGCTAGCGGGAGATACGAGCAGTACTTC

J gene: TRBJ2-3
V gene: TRBV10-1
clone size: -
D gene: -
CDR3 protein: CASSEEAHTDTQYF
CDR3 DNA: TGCGCCAGCAGTGAGGAGGCCCACACAGATACGCAGTATTTT

J gene: TRBJ1-5
V gene: TRBV28
clone size: -
D gene: -
CDR3 protein: CASSPPGVVMPQHF
CDR3 DNA: TGTGCCAGCAGCCCCCCAGGGGTCGTGATGCCCCAGCATTTT

J gene: TRBJ1-1
V gene: TRBV14
clone size: once
D gene: -
CDR3 protein: CASSQFTPNTEAFF
CDR3 DNA: TGTGCCAGCAGCCAATTTACACCGAACACTGAAGCTTTCTTT

J gene: TRBJ2-1
V gene: TRBV5-4
clone size: -
D gene: TRBD1
CDR3 protein: CASSFPTGGSEQFF
CDR3 DNA: TGTGCCAGCAGCTTCCCAACAGGGGGCAGTGAGCAGTTCTTC

J gene: TRBJ2-5
V gene: TRBV15
clone size: -
D gene: -
CDR3 protein: CATSRGGDRETQYF
CDR3 DNA: TGTGCCACCAGCAGAGGAGGAGACCGAGAGACCCAGTACTTC

J gene: TRBJ2-2
V gene: TRBV2
clone size: -
D gene: TRBD2
CDR3 protein: CASSQLGGGAAGELFF
CDR3 DNA: TGTGCCAGCAGCCAGTTGGGCGGGGGGGCAGCCGGGGAGCTGTTTTTT

J gene: TRBJ1-1
V gene: TRBV15
clone size: -
D gene: -
CDR3 protein: CATSSPAQLTEAFF
CDR3 DNA: TGTGCCACCAGCAGTCCCGCCCAGTTAACTGAAGCTTTCTTT

J gene: TRBJ1-2
V gene: TRBV6-5
clone size: -
D gene: TRBD1
CDR3 protein: CASSGQGRYGYTF
CDR3 DNA: TGTGCCAGCAGCGGACAGGGGCGTTATGGCTACACCTTC

J gene: TRBJ2-3
V gene: TRBV27
clone size: -
D gene: TRBD2
CDR3 protein: CASTYSGSGDTQYF
CDR3 DNA: TGTGCCAGCACGTATAGCGGGAGTGGCGATACGCAGTATTTT

J gene: TRBJ2-2
V gene: TRBV28
clone size: -
D gene: TRBD1
CDR3 protein: CASRSDRGLTGELFF
CDR3 DNA: TGTGCCAGCAGGTCGGACAGGGGGCTCACCGGGGAGCTGTTTTTT

J gene: TRBJ2-7
V gene: TRBV11-2
clone size: -
D gene: -
CDR3 protein: CASSLVTGSSYEQYF
CDR3 DNA: TGTGCCAGCAGCTTAGTAACGGGGAGCTCCTACGAGCAGTACTTC

J gene: TRBJ2-7
V gene: TRBV7-2
clone size: -
D gene: -
CDR3 protein: CASSLGQLDYEQYF
CDR3 DNA: TGTGCCAGCAGCTTAGGACAGTTAGACTACGAGCAGTACTTC

J gene: TRBJ2-7
V gene: TRBV5-6
clone size: -
D gene: TRBD2
CDR3 protein: CASSFLAGIPYEQYF
CDR3 DNA: TGTGCCAGCAGCTTCCTAGCGGGGATCCCCTACGAGCAGTACTTC

J gene: TRBJ2-1
V gene: TRBV28
clone size: -
D gene: TRBD2
CDR3 protein: CASSFRTSMEQFF
CDR3 DNA: TGTGCCAGCAGTTTTCGGACTAGCATGGAGCAGTTCTTC

J gene: TRBJ1-2
V gene: TRBV7-2
clone size: -
D gene: -
CDR3 protein: CASSSTGYGYTF
CDR3 DNA: TGTGCCAGCAGCTCGACAGGCTATGGCTACACCTTC

J gene: TRBJ1-2
V gene: TRBV7-9
clone size: -
D gene: TRBD1
CDR3 protein: CASSREGQGTYGYTF
CDR3 DNA: TGTGCCAGCAGCCGAGAGGGACAGGGGACCTATGGCTACACCTTC

J gene: TRBJ1-1
V gene: TRBV11-3
clone size: -
D gene: -
CDR3 protein: CASSFRRSTEAFF
CDR3 DNA: TGTGCCAGCAGCTTCCGGCGGAGTACTGAAGCTTTCTTT

J gene: TRBJ1-2
V gene: TRBV7-7
clone size: -
D gene: -
CDR3 protein: CASSLGAANYGYTF
CDR3 DNA: TGTGCCAGCAGTTTGGGGGCAGCAAACTATGGCTACACCTTC

J gene: TRBJ1-5
V gene: TRBV2
clone size: few
D gene: TRBD1
CDR3 protein: CASSEEAGGALLTQHF
CDR3 DNA: TGTGCCAGCAGTGAAGAGGCAGGGGGCGCCTTACTGACCCAGCATTTT

J gene: TRBJ2-2
V gene: TRBV3-1/TRBV3-2
clone size: -
D gene: TRBD1
CDR3 protein: CASSRKSGTGPSGELFF
CDR3 DNA: TGTGCCAGCAGCCGCAAATCCGGGACAGGGCCGTCCGGGGAGCTGTTTTTT

J gene: TRBJ2-2
V gene: TRBV6-5
clone size: once
D gene: -
CDR3 protein: CASSYSLAANTGELFF
CDR3 DNA: TGTGCCAGCAGTTACTCGTTGGCAGCGAACACCGGGGAGCTGTTTTTT

J gene: TRBJ1-1
V gene: TRBV6-5
clone size: -
D gene: -
CDR3 protein: CASSGGEVYTEAFF
CDR3 DNA: TGTGCCAGCTCGGGGGGGGAGGTGTACACTGAAGCTTTCTTT

J gene: TRBJ2-1
V gene: TRBV11-2
clone size: -
D gene: TRBD2
CDR3 protein: CASSPRTSGNNEQFF
CDR3 DNA: TGTGCCAGCAGCCCGCGGACTAGCGGGAACAATGAGCAGTTCTTC

J gene: TRBJ1-1
V gene: TRBV7-9
clone size: -
D gene: -
CDR3 protein: CASSFGNRDTEAFF
CDR3 DNA: TGTGCCAGCAGCTTCGGGAACAGGGACACTGAAGCTTTCTTT

J gene: TRBJ2-2
V gene: TRBV28
clone size: -
D gene: -
CDR3 protein: CASSFPNPASGTGELFF
CDR3 DNA: TGTGCCAGCAGTTTCCCCAACCCAGCGTCGGGCACCGGGGAGCTGTTTTTT

J gene: TRBJ2-1
V gene: TRBV28
clone size: -
D gene: -
CDR3 protein: CASRHSGLFEQFF
CDR3 DNA: TGTGCCAGCAGGCATTCGGGGTTGTTTGAGCAGTTCTTC

J gene: TRBJ1-5
V gene: TRBV29-1
clone size: -
D gene: -
CDR3 protein: CSAGRGTDQPQHF
CDR3 DNA: TGCAGCGCCGGGCGGGGGACGGATCAGCCCCAGCATTTT

J gene: TRBJ2-7
V gene: TRBV28
clone size: -
D gene: -
CDR3 protein: CASSLGGGASYEQYF
CDR3 DNA: TGTGCCAGCAGTTTAGGGGGCGGCGCTTCCTACGAGCAGTACTTC

J gene: TRBJ2-7
V gene: TRBV30
clone size: -
D gene: -
CDR3 protein: CAWSDPRGGGQYF
CDR3 DNA: TGTGCCTGGAGCGATCCCCGGGGTGGAGGGCAGTACTTC

J gene: TRBJ2-7
V gene: TRBV28
clone size: -
D gene: -
CDR3 protein: CAIGGRAYEQYF
CDR3 DNA: TGTGCTATAGGGGGTCGAGCCTACGAGCAGTACTTC

J gene: TRBJ1-2
V gene: TRBV20-1
clone size: -
D gene: -
CDR3 protein: CSASRVYGYTF
CDR3 DNA: TGCAGTGCTAGTCGGGTATATGGCTACACCTTC

J gene: TRBJ1-1
V gene: TRBV4-1
clone size: -
D gene: -
CDR3 protein: CASSQDSTLGWTEAFF
CDR3 DNA: TGCGCCAGCAGCCAAGATAGTACTCTTGGTTGGACTGAAGCTTTCTTT

J gene: TRBJ2-7
V gene: TRBV5-6
clone size: -
D gene: -
CDR3 protein: CASSLVDGKRREQYF
CDR3 DNA: TGTGCCAGCAGCTTGGTGGACGGGAAACGTAGAGAGCAGTACTTC

J gene: TRBJ2-5
V gene: TRBV5-1
clone size: -
D gene: -
CDR3 protein: CASSDYQETQYF
CDR3 DNA: TGCGCCAGCAGCGACTACCAAGAGACCCAGTACTTC

J gene: TRBJ2-1
V gene: TRBV3-1/TRBV3-2
clone size: -
D gene: TRBD2
CDR3 protein: CASSAPHGTSGNYNEQFF
CDR3 DNA: TGTGCCAGCAGCGCACCCCATGGGACTAGCGGGAACTACAATGAGCAGTTCTTC

J gene: TRBJ1-1
V gene: TRBV2
clone size: -
D gene: -
CDR3 protein: CASSSGEAFF
CDR3 DNA: TGTGCCAGCAGTTCAGGTGAAGCTTTCTTT

J gene: TRBJ1-1
V gene: TRBV19
clone size: -
D gene: -
CDR3 protein: CASSISGQQNTEAFF
CDR3 DNA: TGTGCCAGTAGTATAAGTGGACAGCAGAACACTGAAGCTTTCTTT

J gene: TRBJ2-7
V gene: TRBV27
clone size: -
D gene: -
CDR3 protein: CASSPSWQGKTTEQYF
CDR3 DNA: TGTGCCAGCAGTCCCTCCTGGCAGGGAAAAACTACCGAGCAGTACTTC

J gene: TRBJ1-5
V gene: TRBV19
clone size: -
D gene: -
CDR3 protein: CASSRVRGKNQPQHF
CDR3 DNA: TGTGCCAGTAGTAGGGTAAGAGGGAAGAATCAGCCCCAGCATTTT

J gene: TRBJ2-3
V gene: TRBV9
clone size: -
D gene: TRBD2
CDR3 protein: CASSVASGAIPDTQYF
CDR3 DNA: TGTGCCAGCAGCGTAGCTAGCGGCGCTATCCCGGATACGCAGTATTTT

J gene: TRBJ1-5
V gene: TRBV19
clone size: -
D gene: -
CDR3 protein: CASMDSRNQPQHF
CDR3 DNA: TGTGCCAGTATGGACAGCCGCAATCAGCCCCAGCATTTT

J gene: TRBJ2-7
V gene: TRBV5-1
clone size: -
D gene: -
CDR3 protein: CASSTGDDLSSYEQYF
CDR3 DNA: TGCGCCAGCAGCACGGGGGACGATCTTTCCTCCTACGAGCAGTACTTC